A single sample gave rise to the 9 T cell receptor beta chains below, sequenced in a study of response to subunit inactivated influenza vaccine. A single record per CDR3 protein comes from TCRdb applying MiXCR to the RT-PCR reads. Found here are about half a million distinct CDR3 sequences, roughly 8.2% of them singletons; the top ten hold roughly 13%. Sample: PBMCs from blood, taken less than 30 months after vaccination. The origin of the receptors is a man in his fifties or sixties who received an inactivated influenza vaccine.

This clonotype was detected a few times. The chain links TRBV20-1 to TRBJ2-3; D uncertain. Germline values: CDR1 DFQATT, CDR2 SNEGSKA (reference sequence). V was clipped by 5 bases and J by 6 bases, with 15 bases between them. CDR3 length: 13 residues. Here the CDR3 DNA reads TGCAGTGCTTCTAGACCCAATCCGGATACGCAGTATTTT. It encodes CSASRPNPDTQYF.

This clonotype was detected many times. This chain connects TRBV10-2 to TRBJ2-5; 9 positions agree with TRBD2. V shed 8 bases and J 7 bases; nucleotides not matched to a gene: 20. The CDR3 extends over 17 amino acids. Germline V gives CDR1 WSHSY, CDR2 SAAADI. The CDR3 DNA is TGCGCCAGCCAATTTACAGCGGGGGGCCGTAAAATTGCGACCCAGTACTTC. Protein sequence: CASQFTAGGRKIATQYF.

This clonotype showed up just a few times. The chain combines TRBV4-3 with TRBJ2-1; D assignment may be TRBD1 or TRBD2 (5 bases each). The germline V and J ends were trimmed by 0 bases and 0 bases, with 9 bases remaining between them. Germline V gene lookup returns CDR1 LGHNA and CDR2 YSLEER. This CDR3 is built from 16 residues. Here the CDR3 reads CASSQDWDVSYNEQFF. The CDR3 nucleotides are TGCGCCAGCAGCCAAGATTGGGACGTCTCCTACAATGAGCAGTTCTTC.

The chain joins TRBV6-1 to TRBJ1-5; 7 bases fit TRBD1. This CDR3 comprises 16 residues. Germline V lookup: CDR1 MNHNS, CDR2 SASEGT. J gave up 6 bases and V 6 bases, and 14 bases lay outside the gene matches. CDR3 loop: CASRPWDSGEGQPQHF. The CDR3, as DNA: TGTGCCAGCAGGCCCTGGGACAGTGGAGAAGGTCAGCCCCAGCATTTT.

This clonotype came up a few times. The V call is TRBV28, the J call TRBJ2-3; a possible D gene is TRBD1 (6 bases). V lost 4 bases and J 0 bases, leaving 14 bases between the germline ends. This CDR3 has 16 residues. Germline V gives CDR1 MDHEN, CDR2 SYDVKM. The CDR3 DNA is TGTGCCAGCAGTTCCCGACAGGCAGTGAGCACAGATACGCAGTATTTT. Protein product: CASSSRQAVSTDTQYF.

In this sample, this clonotype turned up a few times. CDR3 sequence reads: CASSQGWPVPYEQYF. The DNA of the CDR3 is TGTGCCAGCAGCCAAGGATGGCCGGTCCCCTACGAGCAGTACTTC. The chain has TRBV14 and TRBJ2-7; no reliable D call. The CDR3 covers 15 residues. The germline V and J ends were trimmed by 1 base and 2 bases, with 12 bases remaining between them. From germline, CDR1 is SGHDN and CDR2 FVKESK.

This chain links TRBV29-1 with TRBJ2-5; D is unresolved. The V end was cut by 7 bases, the J end by 5 bases, with 8 bases between. This CDR3 has 10 residues. The germline gives CDR1 SQVTM, CDR2 ANQGSEA. The CDR3 nucleotides are TGCAGCGGAAGAACGGAGACCCAGTACTTC. Its translation is CSGRTETQYF. Complete variable domain (other parts from reference TRBV29-1 and TRBJ2-5): SAVISQKPSRDICQRGTSLTIQCQVDSQVTMMFWYRQQPGQSLTLIATANQGSEATYESGFVIDKFPISRPNLTFSTLTVSNMSPEDSSIYLCSGRTETQYFGPGTRLLVL.

This clonotype was detected many times. The rearrangement links TRBV15 to TRBJ1-4; D is uncertain. Trimming pared 1 base from V and 7 bases from J, leaving 7 bases between. The CDR3 is made up of 13 amino acids. Germline V gene sequence: CDR1 LNHNV, CDR2 YYDKDF (reference sequence). CDR3 amino acids: CATSRVLFEKLFF. The CDR3 nucleotides are TGTGCCACCAGCAGAGTACTATTTGAAAAACTGTTTTTT.

The genes are TRBV20-1 and TRBJ2-5, with D possibly matching TRBD2 (6 bases). The CDR3 extends over 12 amino acids. In germline, CDR1 is DFQATT, CDR2 SNEGSKA (reference sequence). V lost 0 bases and J 4 bases, leaving 6 bases between the germline ends. The CDR3 loop reads CSAREGGETQYF. The CDR3 DNA reads as TGCAGTGCTAGAGAGGGAGGAGAGACCCAGTACTTC.